The 15 T cell receptor beta chains listed next were all sequenced from one sample in a study of blood T cell repertoires in COVID-19. Generated by immunoSEQ multiplex PCR, the TCRdb table keeps only in-frame clones and is missing some. The sample carries about 190,000 clones, around 84% recorded once. The sequenced sample consisted of PBMCs or T cells enriched from blood (not recorded which). These receptors all come from a woman aged 30 to 39 who had recovered from COVID-19.

The chain has TRBV5-4 and TRBJ2-1; 8 nucleotides match TRBD2. CDR3 length equals 16 residues. Trimming at V came to 4 bases and at J to 2 bases, leaving 8 bases not matched to a gene. Germline V CDR1 and CDR2: SGHNT, YYREEE (reference sequence). CDR3 sequence: CASSTLAGFTYNEQFF. The CDR3 DNA reads as TGTGCCAGCAGCACTTTAGCGGGGTTTACCTACAATGAGCAGTTCTTC.

This clone was picked up a small number of times. The rearrangement uses TRBV11-2 and TRBJ1-6; no definite D call. The CDR3 is made up of 14 amino acids. Germline V gene data show CDR1 as SGHAT and CDR2 as FQNNGV. Trimming took 0 bases from V and 6 from J, leaving 6 bases between them. The DNA for the CDR3 is TGTGCCAGCAGCTTAGACCCTTTTAATTCACCCCTCCACTTT. This translates into CASSLDPFNSPLHF. The full variable domain, in which reference TRBV11-2 and TRBJ1-6 provide the parts outside the CDR3, is EAGVAQSPRYKIIEKRQSVAFWCNPISGHATLYWYQQILGQGPKLLIQFQNNGVVDDSQLPKDRFSAERLKGVDSTLKIQPAKLEDSAVYLCASSLDPFNSPLHFGNGTRLTVT.

To note about this clone: The junction differs from germline at one of its ends, possibly a read error. The rearrangement links TRBV7-7 to TRBJ2-2; TRBD1 aligns across 7 bases. The CDR3 runs to 15 residues. Germline V gives CDR1 SSHAT, CDR2 FNYEAQ (reference sequence). CDR3 protein: CASSLGTENTGELFF. DNA for the CDR3: TGTGCTAGCAGCCTGGGGACAGAGAACACCGGGGAGCTGTTTTTT. Full variable domain (rest looked up from reference TRBV7-7 and TRBJ2-2): GAGVSQSPRYKVTKRGQDVTLRCDPISSHATLYWYQQALGQGPEFLTYFNYEAQPDKSGLPSDRFSAERPEGSISTLTIQRTEQRDSAMYRCASSLGTENTGELFFGEGSRLTVL.

The CDR3 reads CSVAEGEKTQYF. The CDR3 DNA follows: TGCAGCGTCGCCGAAGGGGAAAAGACCCAGTACTTC. V and J are TRBV29-1 and TRBJ2-5, with TRBD1 as a possible D gene (5 bases). The germline CDR1 and CDR2 sequences are SQVTM and ANQGSEA. This CDR3 spans 12 amino acids. V was pared by 6 bases and J by 6 bases, with 14 bases between.

The V and J genes are TRBV7-2 and TRBJ1-2; 9 bases are a match to TRBD1. Germline V lookup: CDR1 SGHTA, CDR2 FQGNSA. The CDR3 spans 15 residues. Trimming removed 4 bases from V and 4 bases from J; junction bases left unmatched: 7. CDR3 loop: CASSWPDRGIYGYTF. In DNA, the CDR3 is TGTGCCAGCAGCTGGCCGGACAGGGGAATCTATGGCTACACCTTC.

J is TRBJ1-5 and V is TRBV6-4; D not resolved. The CDR3 is 15 amino acids. Trimming pared 0 bases from V and 5 bases from J, leaving 11 bases between. Germline values: CDR1 MRHNA, CDR2 SNTAGT. The CDR3 region is CASSDSHGRDQPQHF. The CDR3 nucleotides are TGTGCCAGCAGTGACTCACATGGGAGGGATCAGCCCCAGCATTTT.

CDR3 DNA sequence: TGTGCCAGCAGTTATCGGACAGGGACCTCTACCTACGAGCAGTACGTC. It is translated as CASSYRTGTSTYEQYV. The rearrangement uses TRBV6-6 and TRBJ2-7; 8 positions match TRBD1. From germline, CDR1 is MNHNY and CDR2 SVGAGI (reference sequence). CDR3 length: 16 residues. V shed 3 bases, J shed 2 bases, and the junction held 9 bases outside the gene matches.

The gene calls are TRBV4-2 and TRBJ1-2, with TRBD1 matching 9 bases. Germline V gene lookup returns CDR1 LGHNA and CDR2 YNFKEQ. Unmatched junction bases numbered 6, after V lost 1 base and J lost 0 bases. The CDR3 loop spans 17 amino acids. The CDR3 is CASSQGDRDPANYGYTF. In DNA, the CDR3 is TGTGCCAGCAGCCAAGGGGACAGGGACCCAGCTAACTATGGCTACACCTTC.

This chain connects TRBV7-3 to TRBJ2-7; the match to TRBD1 covers 10 bases. With 6 bases clipped from V and 4 bases from J, the junction kept 9 bases outside the gene matches. Germline-derived CDR1 and CDR2 are SGHTA and FQGTGA. The CDR3 extends over 15 amino acids. CDR3 residues: CASRGSGTGVYEQYF. CDR3 nucleotides: TGTGCCAGCAGGGGATCCGGGACAGGGGTATACGAGCAGTACTTC.

The chain recombines TRBV6-1 with TRBJ2-7, with a possible D match to TRBD1 (7 bases). Germline lookup yields CDR1 MNHNS and CDR2 SASEGT. This CDR3 is 14 amino acids long. The V gene lost 1 base and the J gene lost 5 bases, with 12 bases spanning the gap. The CDR3 here is CASSEGGDSHEQYF. The CDR3 DNA is TGTGCCAGCAGTGAAGGGGGGGACAGTCACGAGCAGTACTTC.

This chain joins TRBV6-5 and TRBJ1-6; TRBD1 agrees at 7 bases. V lost 6 bases to trimming and J lost 8 bases; unmatched junction nucleotides: 7. Germline V lookup: CDR1 MNHEY, CDR2 SVGAGI. CDR3 length equals 14 residues. In DNA form, the CDR3 reads TGTGCCAGCAGACAGGGGACCCCTTATTCACCCCTCCACTTT. Translating it yields CASRQGTPYSPLHF.

The rearrangement uses TRBV7-2 and TRBJ1-1; the match to TRBD1 covers 7 bases. There are 15 residues in the CDR3. In germline, CDR1 is SGHTA, CDR2 FQGNSA. V lost 5 bases to trimming and J lost 1 base; unmatched junction nucleotides: 7. Written as DNA, the CDR3 is TGTGCCAGCAGCATCAGGGGGAGATGGAACACTGAAGCTTTCTTT. Protein product: CASSIRGRWNTEAFF.

This chain connects TRBV7-6 to TRBJ1-2, with 8 bases matching TRBD1. V lost 1 base and J lost 5; bases outside the gene matches: 6. The CDR3 is 15 amino acids. Germline values: CDR1 SGHVS, CDR2 FNYEAQ. The CDR3 sequence is CASSLDGTGAYGYTF. The CDR3 DNA sequence: TGTGCCAGCAGCTTAGACGGGACAGGCGCATATGGCTACACCTTC.

The chain carries TRBV5-4 and TRBJ2-1; 10 bases are a match to TRBD2. V shed 1 base, J shed 7 bases, and the junction held 17 bases outside the gene matches. CDR3 length: 19 amino acids. CDR1 and CDR2 from the germline V gene are SGHNT and YYREEE (reference sequence). CDR3 sequence reads: CASSLKRPSGGGKWNEQFF. CDR3 DNA: TGTGCCAGCAGCTTGAAACGTCCCAGCGGGGGGGGTAAGTGGAATGAGCAGTTCTTC.

The chain combines TRBV6-5 with TRBJ1-1; D call uncertain. Trimming pared 0 bases from V and 2 bases from J, leaving 10 bases between. Germline V gene data show CDR1 as MNHEY and CDR2 as SVGAGI. This CDR3 comprises 15 residues. The CDR3 reads CASSYSQQSNTEAFF. The CDR3 nucleotides read TGTGCCAGCAGTTACTCGCAACAGAGCAACACTGAAGCTTTCTTT.